A single T cell receptor beta chain is shown here with its context. The CDR3 is made up of 16 amino acids. Looked up from germline, CDR1 is MDHEN and CDR2 is SYDVKM. The V segment lost 5 bases and the J segment 4 bases; nucleotides outside the gene matches: 10. The data stem from a study of blood T cell repertoires in COVID-19. Study in general: Recovery among Cohort 3 donors was established by two negative PCRs, clearance, or symptom resolution. PBMCs, B-cell-depleted T cells, or T cells were the source of the cDNA or gDNA that made up the material. The study drew acute and convalescent COVID-19 samples from the United States, Italy and Spain.

Recruits, aged roughly 18 to 89 years, lived in 24 US areas. Profiling relied on immunoSEQ multiplex PCR, and the TCRdb table lists in-frame clones only, not all of them. Found here are approximately 170,000 clones, about 80% of them singletons; the top ten hold around a fifth. The TCR originated in a woman in her seventies in a cohort exposed to, infected with or recovered from COVID-19 (not recorded which). The chain employs TRBV28 and TRBJ1-2; TRBD1 agrees at 10 bases. Material for sequencing was PBMCs or T cells enriched from blood (not recorded which). CDR3 coding DNA: TGTGCCAGCAGTAGGACAGGGGGGCTATTATCCTATGGCTACACCTTC. This codes for CASSRTGGLLSYGYTF.